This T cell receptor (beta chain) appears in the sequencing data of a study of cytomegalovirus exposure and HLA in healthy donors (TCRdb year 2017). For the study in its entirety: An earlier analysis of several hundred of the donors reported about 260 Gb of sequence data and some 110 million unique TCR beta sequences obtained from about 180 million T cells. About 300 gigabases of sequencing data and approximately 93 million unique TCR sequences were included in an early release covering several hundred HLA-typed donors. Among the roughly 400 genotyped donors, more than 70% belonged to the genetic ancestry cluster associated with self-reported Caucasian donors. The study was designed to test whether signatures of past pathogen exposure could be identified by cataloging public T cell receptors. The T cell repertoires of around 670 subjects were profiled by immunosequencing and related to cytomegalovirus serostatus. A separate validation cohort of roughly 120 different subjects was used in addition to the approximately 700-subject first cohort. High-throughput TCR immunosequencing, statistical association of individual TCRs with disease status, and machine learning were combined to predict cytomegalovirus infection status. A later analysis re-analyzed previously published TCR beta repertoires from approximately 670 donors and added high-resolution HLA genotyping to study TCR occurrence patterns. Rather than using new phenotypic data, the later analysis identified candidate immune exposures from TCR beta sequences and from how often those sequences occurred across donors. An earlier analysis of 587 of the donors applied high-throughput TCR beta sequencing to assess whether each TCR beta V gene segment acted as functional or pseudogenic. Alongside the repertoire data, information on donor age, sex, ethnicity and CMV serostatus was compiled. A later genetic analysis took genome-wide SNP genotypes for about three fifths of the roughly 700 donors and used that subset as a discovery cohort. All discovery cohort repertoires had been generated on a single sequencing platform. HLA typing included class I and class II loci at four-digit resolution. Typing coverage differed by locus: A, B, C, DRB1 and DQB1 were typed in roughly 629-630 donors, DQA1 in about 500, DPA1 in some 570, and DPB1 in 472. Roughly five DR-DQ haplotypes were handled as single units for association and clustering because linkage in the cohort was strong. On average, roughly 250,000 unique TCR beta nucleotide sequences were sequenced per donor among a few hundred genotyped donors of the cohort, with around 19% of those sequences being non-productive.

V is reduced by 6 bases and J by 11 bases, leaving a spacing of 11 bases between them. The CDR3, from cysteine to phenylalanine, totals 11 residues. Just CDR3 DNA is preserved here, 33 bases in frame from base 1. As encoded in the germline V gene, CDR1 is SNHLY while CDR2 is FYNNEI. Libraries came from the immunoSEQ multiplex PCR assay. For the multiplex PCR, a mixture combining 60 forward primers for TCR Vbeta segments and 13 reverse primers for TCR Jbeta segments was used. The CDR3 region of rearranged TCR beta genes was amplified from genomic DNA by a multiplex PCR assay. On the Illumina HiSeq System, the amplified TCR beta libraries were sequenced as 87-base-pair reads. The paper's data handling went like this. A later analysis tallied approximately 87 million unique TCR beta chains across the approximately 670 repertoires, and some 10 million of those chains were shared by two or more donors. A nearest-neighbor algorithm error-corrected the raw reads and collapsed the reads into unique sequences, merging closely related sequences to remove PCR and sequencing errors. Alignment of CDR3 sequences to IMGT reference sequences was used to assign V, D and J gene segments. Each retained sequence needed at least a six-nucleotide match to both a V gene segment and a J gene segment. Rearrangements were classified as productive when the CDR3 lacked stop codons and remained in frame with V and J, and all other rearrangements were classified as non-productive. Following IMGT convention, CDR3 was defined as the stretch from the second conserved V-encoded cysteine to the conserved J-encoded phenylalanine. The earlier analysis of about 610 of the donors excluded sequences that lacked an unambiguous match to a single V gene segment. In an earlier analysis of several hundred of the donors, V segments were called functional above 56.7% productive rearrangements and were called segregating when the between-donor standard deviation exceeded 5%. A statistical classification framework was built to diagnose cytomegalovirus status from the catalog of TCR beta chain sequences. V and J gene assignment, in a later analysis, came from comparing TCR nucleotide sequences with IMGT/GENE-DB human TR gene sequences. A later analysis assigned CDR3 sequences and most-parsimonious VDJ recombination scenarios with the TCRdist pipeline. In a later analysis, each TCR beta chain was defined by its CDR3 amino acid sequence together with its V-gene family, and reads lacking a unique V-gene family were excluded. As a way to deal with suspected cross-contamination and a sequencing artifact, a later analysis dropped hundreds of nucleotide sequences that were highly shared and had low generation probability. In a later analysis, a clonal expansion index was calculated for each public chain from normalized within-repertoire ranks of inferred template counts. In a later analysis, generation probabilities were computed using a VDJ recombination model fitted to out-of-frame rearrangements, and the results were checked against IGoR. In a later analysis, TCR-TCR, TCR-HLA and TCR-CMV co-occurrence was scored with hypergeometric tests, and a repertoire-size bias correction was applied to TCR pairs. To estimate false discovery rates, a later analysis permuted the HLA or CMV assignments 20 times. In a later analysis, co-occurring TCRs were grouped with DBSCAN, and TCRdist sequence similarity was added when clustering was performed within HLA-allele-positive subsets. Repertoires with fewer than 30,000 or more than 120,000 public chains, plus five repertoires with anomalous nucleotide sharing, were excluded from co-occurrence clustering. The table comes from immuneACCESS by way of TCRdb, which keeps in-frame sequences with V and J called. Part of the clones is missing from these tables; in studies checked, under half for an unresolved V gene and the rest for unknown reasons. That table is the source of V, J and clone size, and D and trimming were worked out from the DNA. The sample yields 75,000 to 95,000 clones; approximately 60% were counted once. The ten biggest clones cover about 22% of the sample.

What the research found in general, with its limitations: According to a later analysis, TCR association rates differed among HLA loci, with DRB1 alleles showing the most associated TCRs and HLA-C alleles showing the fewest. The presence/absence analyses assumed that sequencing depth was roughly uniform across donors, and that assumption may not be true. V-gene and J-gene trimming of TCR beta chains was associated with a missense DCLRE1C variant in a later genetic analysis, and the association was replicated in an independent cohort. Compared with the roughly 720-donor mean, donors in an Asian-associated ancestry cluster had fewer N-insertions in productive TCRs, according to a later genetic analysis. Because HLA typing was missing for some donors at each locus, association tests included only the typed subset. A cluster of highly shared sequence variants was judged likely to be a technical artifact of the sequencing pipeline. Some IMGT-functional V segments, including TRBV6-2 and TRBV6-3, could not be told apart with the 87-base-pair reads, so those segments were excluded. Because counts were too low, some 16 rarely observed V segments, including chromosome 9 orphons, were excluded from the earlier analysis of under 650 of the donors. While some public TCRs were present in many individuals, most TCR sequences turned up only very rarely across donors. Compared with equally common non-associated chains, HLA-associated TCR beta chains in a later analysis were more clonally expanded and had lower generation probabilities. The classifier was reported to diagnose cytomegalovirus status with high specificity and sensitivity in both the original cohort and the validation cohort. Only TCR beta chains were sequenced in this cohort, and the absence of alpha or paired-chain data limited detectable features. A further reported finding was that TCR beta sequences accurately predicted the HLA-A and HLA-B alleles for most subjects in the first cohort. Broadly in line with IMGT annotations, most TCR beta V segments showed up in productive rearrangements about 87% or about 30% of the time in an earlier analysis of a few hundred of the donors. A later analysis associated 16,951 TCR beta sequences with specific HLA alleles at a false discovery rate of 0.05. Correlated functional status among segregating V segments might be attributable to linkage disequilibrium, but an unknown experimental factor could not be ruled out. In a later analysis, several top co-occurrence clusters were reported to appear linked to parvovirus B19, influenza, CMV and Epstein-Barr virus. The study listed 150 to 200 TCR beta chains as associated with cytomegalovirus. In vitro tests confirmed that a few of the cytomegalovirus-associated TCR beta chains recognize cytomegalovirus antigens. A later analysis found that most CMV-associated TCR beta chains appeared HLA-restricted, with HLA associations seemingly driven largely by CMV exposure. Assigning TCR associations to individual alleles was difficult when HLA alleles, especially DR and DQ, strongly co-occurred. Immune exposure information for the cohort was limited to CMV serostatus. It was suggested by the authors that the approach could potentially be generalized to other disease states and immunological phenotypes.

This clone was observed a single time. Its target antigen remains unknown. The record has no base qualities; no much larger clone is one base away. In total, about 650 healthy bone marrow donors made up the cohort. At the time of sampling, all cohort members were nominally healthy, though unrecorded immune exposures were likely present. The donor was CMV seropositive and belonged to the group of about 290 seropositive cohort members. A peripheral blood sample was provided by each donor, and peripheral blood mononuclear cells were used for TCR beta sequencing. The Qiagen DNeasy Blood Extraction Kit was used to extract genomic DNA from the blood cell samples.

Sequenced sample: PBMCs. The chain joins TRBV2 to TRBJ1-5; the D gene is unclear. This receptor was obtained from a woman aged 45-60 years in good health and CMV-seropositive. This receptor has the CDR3 CASRADIAQHF. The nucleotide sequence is TGTGCCAGCAGAGCCGATATTGCCCAGCATTTT.